This T cell receptor beta chain was captured in a study of blood T cells in healthy people across ages (dated by TCRdb to the mid-2010s). General notes on the study: Template switching captured roughly one uniquely barcoded TCR beta cDNA molecule per two T cells in model experiments. To track age-related changes in TCR beta repertoire diversity, the study relied on deep sequencing normalized with unique cDNA molecular identifiers. The donors were divided into four age groups: young (average approximately 16 years), middle-aged (around 41), aged (approximately 62) and long-lived (around 87). Donors of different ages were randomly distributed across sequencing lanes to avoid experimental bias. For two donors (one aged 18 to 29 and one aged 80 or older), the study analyzed two additional independent replicas of 1 million unique cDNA reads from the same blood draw.

The CDR3 starts with the cysteine, ends with the phenylalanine, and has 15 residues. Only the CDR3 portion is preserved as DNA: 45 bases, with reading frame beginning at the first base. CDR1 and CDR2 are read off the germline V gene as SGHVS and FQNEAQ. Donors were under 40 systemically healthy Caucasian individuals from Russia aged 6 to 90 years. Ten milliliters of peripheral blood were drawn from each donor into EDTA-treated Vacutainer tubes. Ficoll-Paque density-gradient centrifugation was used to isolate PBMCs, with at least 6.5 million per sample. Trizol reagent was used to extract total RNA from the PBMCs, yielding at least 5 micrograms per sample. The percentages of naive CD45RAhigh/CD27high T cells were determined by flow cytometry on a PBMC aliquot from every donor. Regarding this clonotype: Its antigen target is currently unknown. The germline gene is not matched at one end of the junction; a read error may be the cause.

Library generation was performed with 5' RACE. The sample was run on an Illumina HiSeq 2500. A second roughly 6 to 11 cycle PCR used a sample-barcoded 5' primer and a J-beta primer mix. A unique molecular identifier was introduced onto each TCR beta cDNA molecule by a template-switch 5' adaptor carrying 12 random nucleotides. Each sample yielded at least 2.5 million CDR3-containing paired-end reads. First-strand cDNA was synthesized from all RNA with the Mint cDNA synthesis kit, primed by a TRBC-specific oligonucleotide. All cDNA was treated with uracil-DNA glycosylase and then went through a first 18-cycle PCR with the universal primers M1SS and BC2_uni_R. On the authors' methods: Normalization of each sample was performed by random selection of 1 million high-quality reads, each carrying a distinct molecular identifier. Reads sharing molecular identifiers were discarded rather than binned into consensus sequences. MiTCR, run with a Q25 quality threshold and the strictest error-elimination algorithm, handled CDR3 identification, clonotype clustering and error correction. A nonparametric unseen species model using Euler transformation provided a lower-bound estimate of total TCR beta diversity. TCRdb trimmed public reads at Q25 via fastp, called clones via MiXCR and kept in-frame beta chains. Each CDR3 protein gets just one entry, which takes the most common genes and DNA from the rows behind it. The V and J calls shown here were made by TCRdb, not taken from the authors' results. The sample contains 700,000 to 950,000 distinct CDR3 sequences, roughly 47% of them found a single time. The ten largest account for around a fifth of the sample.

What the research found in general, with its limitations: Observed TCR beta diversity correlated strongly with the percentage of naive T cells measured by flow cytometry. Estimates of total diversity based on one million sequenced T cells were regarded as lower bounds and as underestimates. Bulk unsorted PBMC profiling prevented conclusive comparison of naive and antigen-experienced compartments. Compared with the aged group, the long-lived group had more naive CD4+ T cells, fewer expanded clones and increased TCR diversity, suggesting age selection. Because the CMV infection status of the donors was unknown, age-related changes in expanded clonotypes may potentially have been confounded. Observed TCR beta diversity per million T cells fell roughly linearly with age, and a significant reduction was already apparent by age roughly 40.

This receptor was obtained from a woman aged 55-70 years in good health. In this chain, TRBV7-8 is recombined with TRBJ2-7, with TRBD2 tentatively as D gene (5 bases match). The sequenced sample was blood. The DNA reads TGTGCCGGCAGCTTAGATCCGGGGATCTCCTACGAGCAGTACTTC. It codes for CAGSLDPGISYEQYF.